These 14 T cell receptor beta chains were sequenced from one sample in a study of human T cells and chemical hapten exposure. The time point is: patch test 2, 6 weeks after DPC sensitization. Treatment here: therapeutic diphenylcyclopropenone sensitization with weekly scalp DPC. TCRdb ran MiXCR on the RACE reads and lists one entry per CDR3 protein. This sample has a few hundred thousand distinct CDR3 sequences, with over 6% found just once. Sequences were derived from whole blood, sampled in connection with sensitization to the hapten diphenylcyclopropenone (DPC). These receptors originate from a woman aged 18-29 years with alopecia areata. Some clones in this sample may be carry-over from other donors' samples.

This clonotype was counted a few times. This chain joins TRBV27 and TRBJ2-1; D may match TRBD1 or TRBD2 (6 bases each). Germline V gives CDR1 MNHEY, CDR2 SMNVEV (reference sequence). V lost 3 bases and J lost 6, with 9 bases in between. The CDR3 covers 13 residues. The CDR3 loop reads CASSFGGGNEQFF. The CDR3 DNA reads TGTGCCAGCAGTTTTGGAGGGGGCAATGAGCAGTTCTTC.

This clonotype was detected ten times or more. V usage is TRBV7-6 and J usage is TRBJ2-2, with D tentatively TRBD2 (6 bases). Germline V gene lookup returns CDR1 SGHVS and CDR2 FNYEAQ. The CDR3 runs 17 residues. V was trimmed by 5 bases and J by 0 bases, leaving 16 bases between them. The CDR3 reads CASSVGTGLSNTGELFF. DNA of the CDR3: TGTGCCAGCAGCGTCGGGACGGGACTTTCGAACACCGGGGAGCTGTTTTTT.

This clonotype was found a few times. This chain links TRBV11-2 with TRBJ2-3; D may be TRBD2 (6 bases). CDR3 size: 16 residues. Trimming left V 0 bases short and J 2 bases short, with 12 bases between. In germline, CDR1 is SGHAT, CDR2 FQNNGV. Written as DNA, the CDR3 is TGTGCCAGCAGCTTAGAAGGTGCGGGGTCCACAGATACGCAGTATTTT. Translation gives CASSLEGAGSTDTQYF.

The chain joins TRBV27 to TRBJ2-4; 7 bases match TRBD1. The V segment lost 5 bases and the J segment 2 bases; nucleotides outside the gene matches: 6. Germline V gene lookup returns CDR1 MNHEY and CDR2 SMNVEV (reference sequence). The CDR3 sequence is 15 residues long. This CDR3 reads CASSPTGRTKNIQYF. In DNA form, the CDR3 reads TGTGCCAGCAGTCCGACAGGGCGAACCAAAAACATTCAGTACTTC.

This clonotype was observed a few times. The gene calls are TRBV6-2 or TRBV6-3 and TRBJ1-6, with TRBD1 as a possible D gene (5 bases). From germline, CDR1 is MNHEY and CDR2 SVGEGT. Deletions cut 4 bases from V and 8 bases from J, with 12 bases between. This CDR3 comprises 14 residues. The CDR3 spells CASSWGLQDSPLHF. The CDR3 coding sequence is TGTGCCAGCAGTTGGGGCCTACAGGATTCACCCCTCCACTTT.

This clonotype was seen many times. The V and J genes are TRBV29-1 and TRBJ2-5; TRBD1 aligns across 10 bases. Germline V lookup: CDR1 SQVTM, CDR2 ANQGSEA. V shed 6 bases, J shed 4 bases, and the junction held 5 bases outside the gene matches. CDR3 length equals 13 residues. CDR3 amino acids: CSVRQGAGETQYF. DNA of the CDR3: TGCAGCGTGAGACAGGGGGCTGGAGAGACCCAGTACTTC. Supplemented by reference TRBV29-1 and TRBJ2-5, the full variable domain reads SAVISQKPSRDICQRGTSLTIQCQVDSQVTMMFWYRQQPGQSLTLIATANQGSEATYESGFVIDKFPISRPNLTFSTLTVSNMSPEDSSIYLCSVRQGAGETQYFGPGTRLLVL.

At least ten counts were recorded for this clonotype. CDR3 loop: CASSTGGKDYGYTF. The CDR3 nucleotides are TGTGCCAGCAGTACAGGGGGGAAGGACTATGGCTACACCTTC. The chain links TRBV28 to TRBJ1-2; 8 bases line up with TRBD1. The CDR3 length is 14 residues. V dropped 5 bases and J dropped 3; count of bases not matched to a gene: 5. Germline lookup yields CDR1 MDHEN and CDR2 SYDVKM.

In its sample, this clonotype was seen many times. The chain employs TRBV10-3 and TRBJ1-1, with 7 bases fitting TRBD1. Germline V lookup: CDR1 ENHRY, CDR2 SYGVKD. The V and J ends lost 8 bases and 1 base, in that order; junction bases with no gene match: 10. CDR3 length: 15 residues. The CDR3 sequence is CAIQAFQGGNTEAFF. The CDR3 region has the DNA TGTGCCATCCAGGCCTTCCAGGGGGGGAACACTGAAGCTTTCTTT.

This clonotype has just a few counts. The chain recombines TRBV6-2 or TRBV6-3 with TRBJ1-6; D is unresolved. The germline V and J ends were trimmed by 7 bases and 3 bases, with 7 bases remaining between them. From germline, CDR1 is MNHEY and CDR2 SVGEGT. The CDR3 is 13 residues long. The CDR3 sequence is CASTVLYNSPLHF. DNA for the CDR3: TGTGCCAGCACCGTCCTCTATAATTCACCCCTCCACTTT.

This chain connects TRBV7-6 to TRBJ2-1; 7 nucleotides line up with TRBD1. Trimming took 5 bases from V and 10 from J; bases not matched to a gene: 14. This CDR3 comprises 15 residues. Germline V gives CDR1 SGHVS, CDR2 FNYEAQ. Here the CDR3 DNA reads TGTGCCAGCAGCCCCAGTGACAGGGACGGCGAGGAGCAGTTCTTC. Translated, it gives CASSPSDRDGEEQFF.

This clonotype was counted ten times or more. The chain uses TRBV12-3 or TRBV12-4 and TRBJ1-3; unclear D gene. This CDR3 has 14 amino acids. Trimming took 3 bases from V and 0 from J, leaving 6 bases between them. The DNA for the CDR3 is TGTGCCAGCAGTTTCGAGACCTCTGGAAACACCATATATTTT. Translation: CASSFETSGNTIYF.

The V gene is TRBV5-1, the J gene TRBJ2-7; 10 positions match TRBD1. J lost 4 bases, V lost 2 bases, and 6 bases had no gene match. CDR3 length: 15 amino acids. Per germline, CDR1 SGHRS and CDR2 YFSETQ. The DNA of the CDR3 is TGCGCCAGCAGCTTTGGACCGGGACAGGGGTACGAGCAGTACTTC. This encodes CASSFGPGQGYEQYF. The full variable domain, its missing parts supplied by reference TRBV5-1 and TRBJ2-7, is KAGVTQTPRYLIKTRGQQVTLSCSPISGHRSVSWYQQTPGQGLQFLFEYFSETQRNKGNFPGRFSGRQFSNSRSEMNVSTLELGDSALYLCASSFGPGQGYEQYFGPGTRLTVT.

This clonotype came up a few times. The chain employs TRBV7-2 and TRBJ1-2, with 9 bases aligning to TRBD1. The CDR3 runs 14 residues. CDR1 SGHTA and CDR2 FQGNSA come from the germline V gene. The junction had 9 bases not matched to a gene; V was cut back by 5 bases and J by 8 bases. CDR3 nucleotide sequence: TGTGCCAGCAGCCTGGACAGGGGAGGCGGAGGCTACACCTTC. Encoded protein: CASSLDRGGGGYTF.

The sample holds a few counts of this clonotype. This chain uses TRBV6-5 with TRBJ1-2, with D tentatively TRBD1 (6 bases). Per the germline V gene, CDR1 is MNHEY and CDR2 is SVGAGI. CDR3 size: 15 residues. V dropped 6 bases and J dropped 4 bases, with 18 bases sitting between them. The CDR3 loop is CASSRALTGGYGYTF. The CDR3, as DNA: TGTGCCAGCAGCCGCGCGTTGACAGGAGGCTATGGCTACACCTTC.